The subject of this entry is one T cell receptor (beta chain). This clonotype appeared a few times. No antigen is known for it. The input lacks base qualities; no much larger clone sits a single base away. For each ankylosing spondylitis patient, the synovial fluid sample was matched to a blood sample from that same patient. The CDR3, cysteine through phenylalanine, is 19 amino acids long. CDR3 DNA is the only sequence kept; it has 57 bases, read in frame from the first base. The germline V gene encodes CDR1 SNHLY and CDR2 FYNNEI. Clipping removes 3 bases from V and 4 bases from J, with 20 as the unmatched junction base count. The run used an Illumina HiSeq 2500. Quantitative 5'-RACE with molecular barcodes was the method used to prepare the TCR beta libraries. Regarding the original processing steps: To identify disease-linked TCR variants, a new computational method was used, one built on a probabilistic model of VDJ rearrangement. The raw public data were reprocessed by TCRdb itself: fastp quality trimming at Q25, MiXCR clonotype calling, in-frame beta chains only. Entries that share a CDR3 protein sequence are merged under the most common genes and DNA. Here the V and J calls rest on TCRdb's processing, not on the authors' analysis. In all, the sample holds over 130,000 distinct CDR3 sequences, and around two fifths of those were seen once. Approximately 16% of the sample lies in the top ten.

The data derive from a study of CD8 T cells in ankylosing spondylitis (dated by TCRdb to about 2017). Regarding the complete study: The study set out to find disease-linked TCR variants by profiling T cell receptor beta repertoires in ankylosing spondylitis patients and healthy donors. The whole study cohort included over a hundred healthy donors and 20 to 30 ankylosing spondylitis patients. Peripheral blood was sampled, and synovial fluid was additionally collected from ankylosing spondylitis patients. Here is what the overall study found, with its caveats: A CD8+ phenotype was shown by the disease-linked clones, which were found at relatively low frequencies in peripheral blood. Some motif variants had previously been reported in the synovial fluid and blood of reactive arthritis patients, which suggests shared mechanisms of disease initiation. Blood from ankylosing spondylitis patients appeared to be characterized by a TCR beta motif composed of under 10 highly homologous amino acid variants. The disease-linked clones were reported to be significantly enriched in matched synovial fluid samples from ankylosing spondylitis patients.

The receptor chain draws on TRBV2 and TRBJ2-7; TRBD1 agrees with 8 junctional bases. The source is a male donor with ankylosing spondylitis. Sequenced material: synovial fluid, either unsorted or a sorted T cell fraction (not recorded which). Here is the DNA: TGTGCCAGCAGTGATGGAGGCAGGGGGCGAGCGGGCGGACCGTACGAGCAGTACTTC. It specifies CASSDGGRGRAGGPYEQYF. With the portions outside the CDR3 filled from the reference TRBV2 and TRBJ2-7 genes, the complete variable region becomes EPEVTQTPSHQVTQMGQEVILRCVPISNHLYFYWYRQILGQKVEFLVSFYNNEISEKSEIFDDQFSVERPDGSNFTLKIRSTKLEDSAMYFCASSDGGRGRAGGPYEQYFGPGTRLTVT.